This TCR beta chain was obtained from a study of CD8 T cells in Susac syndrome. This CDR3 has 13 residues. V was trimmed by 3 bases and J by 5 bases, leaving 10 bases between them. The RNA, 0.5 to 1 ug, was put through reverse transcription using random hexamers. A single record per CDR3 protein comes from TCRdb applying MiXCR to the immunoSEQ multiplex PCR reads. There are tens of thousands of distinct CDR3 sequences in the sample; around 94% occur only once, and more than 0.3% lies in the top ten. Sequencing was done on a sample of CD4+ T cells from PBMCs. The genes are TRBV12-3 or TRBV12-4 and TRBJ1-2; D unclear. The receptor was derived from a human donor with Susac syndrome. The CDR3, as DNA: TGTGCCAGCAGTTTCTCACAGAAATATGGCTACACCTTC. Its translation: CASSFSQKYGYTF.